What follows are 16 T cell receptor beta chains derived from one specimen sequenced in a study of regulatory T cells in long-lasting Graves disease. Time point: newly diagnosed GD, antithyroid drugs for less than 3 months. PBMC RNA was the source of the TCR library. Combining iRepertoire HTBI primers with Arm-PCR of CDR3 regions, the authors built TCR beta libraries. From the multiplex PCR reads, TCRdb called clonotypes with MiXCR, one entry per CDR3 protein. Of hundreds of thousands of distinct CDR3 sequences in the sample, less than 20% were seen once. These records were also assigned to another study, of T cells in Graves' hyperthyroidism and ophthalmopathy.

This material consisted of peripheral blood mononuclear cells (PBMCs), taken at new diagnosis, from a patient treated with antithyroid drugs. These receptors were taken from a woman aged 30 to 39 with Graves disease.

The V gene is TRBV24-1, the J gene TRBJ2-1; TRBD1 matches 9 bases. Germline CDR1 and CDR2: KGHDR and SFDVKD. After removal of 4 bases from V and 10 bases from J, the junction contained 16 bases not matched to a gene. The CDR3 runs to 17 residues. The CDR3: CATSDLMTGGDFREQFF. The CDR3, as DNA: TGTGCCACCAGTGACCTAATGACAGGGGGGGACTTTAGGGAGCAGTTCTTC.

This clonotype was counted many times. The rearrangement links TRBV15 to TRBJ1-5; D ambiguous. The CDR3 is made up of 14 amino acids. Trimming took 5 bases from V and 2 from J, leaving 10 bases between them. The germline CDR1 and CDR2 sequences are LNHNV and YYDKDF (reference sequence). As DNA, the CDR3 is TGTGCCACCAGCTCAGGTATCGGCAATCAGCCCCAGCATTTT. Its translation is CATSSGIGNQPQHF.

This clonotype appeared many times. The rearrangement links TRBV28 to TRBJ1-2, with D hard to call. V lost 3 bases to trimming and J lost 0 bases, with 11 bases between them. Germline-derived CDR1 and CDR2 are MDHEN and SYDVKM. The CDR3 extends over 15 amino acids. The CDR3 DNA reads as TGTGCCAGCAGTTTTATTGCCGCGACTAACTATGGCTACACCTTC. It encodes CASSFIAATNYGYTF.

Notes on this clonotype: A much larger clone sits a single nucleotide away, making a read error possible. This CDR3 is missing its conserved last phenylalanine or tryptophan, likely due to a read error. The chain links TRBV5-1 to TRBJ2-7; D might be TRBD1 (6 bases). V gave up 0 bases and J gave up 3 bases, with 13 bases separating them. The CDR3 loop spans 15 amino acids. From germline, CDR1 is SGHRS and CDR2 YFSETQ. The CDR3 DNA is TGCGCCAGCAGCTTGGCGACGGGACAAAGCTACGAGCAGTACTCC. It translates to CASSLATGQSYEQYS.

This clonotype was detected many times. This sequence joins TRBV28 and TRBJ1-1; tentatively, D is TRBD1 (6 bases). V dropped 5 bases and J dropped 5 bases, with 15 bases sitting between them. Germline-derived CDR1 and CDR2 are MDHEN and SYDVKM. The CDR3 sequence is 14 residues long. The CDR3 is CASSEGGLGTEAFF. CDR3 in DNA: TGTGCCAGCAGTGAAGGGGGTTTGGGTACTGAAGCTTTCTTT. The full variable domain, with the rest looked up from reference TRBV28 and TRBJ1-1, is DVKVTQSSRYLVKRTGEKVFLECVQDMDHENMFWYRQDPGLGLRLIYFSYDVKMKEKGDIPEGYSVSREKKERFSLILESASTNQTSMYLCASSEGGLGTEAFFGQGTRLTVV.

The chain links TRBV6-1 to TRBJ2-2, with D unclear. V shed 4 bases and J shed 4 bases, with 7 bases lying between them. Looked up from germline, CDR1 is MNHNS and CDR2 is SASEGT. CDR3 length equals 13 residues. CDR3 loop: CASSVPGTGELFF. CDR3 sequence (DNA): TGTGCCAGCAGTGTGCCAGGCACCGGGGAGCTGTTTTTT.

This clonotype came up many times. DNA for the CDR3: TGCAGCGCTAGACAGGGTCAGCGGGAGCAGTACTTC. The encoded protein is CSARQGQREQYF. The chain recombines TRBV29-1 with TRBJ2-7; 7 positions match TRBD1. CDR3 size: 12 residues. Trimming took 7 bases from V and 7 from J; bases not matched to a gene: 10. Germline-derived CDR1 and CDR2 are SQVTM and ANQGSEA.

The chain employs TRBV3-1 and TRBJ1-2, with D perhaps matching TRBD1 (5 bases). This CDR3 has 16 residues. CDR1 and CDR2 (germline): LGHDT, YNNKEL (reference sequence). The V and J ends lost 1 base and 5 bases respectively, with 17 bases between them. For the CDR3, the DNA is TGTGCCAGCAGCCAAGGACTACGGCGGGGCGATTATGGCTACACCTTC. Translated: CASSQGLRRGDYGYTF.

This chain links TRBV29-1 with TRBJ2-7; D is unclear. This CDR3 is built from 10 residues. V gave up 5 bases and J gave up 6 bases, with 8 bases separating them. The germline V gene encodes CDR1 SQVTM and CDR2 ANQGSEA. The CDR3 region has the DNA TGCAGCGTTTTAGATGGCGAGCAGTACTTC. This codes for CSVLDGEQYF.

At least ten counts were recorded for this clonotype. This sequence joins TRBV2 and TRBJ1-5; no reliable D call. CDR1 and CDR2 from the germline V gene are SNHLY and FYNNEI. V was clipped by 3 bases and J by 6 bases, with 18 bases between them. CDR3 length: 16 residues. The CDR3 DNA reads TGTGCCAGCAGTGATCTATGGGTAAAAGAAGGTCAGCCCCAGCATTTT. The encoded protein is CASSDLWVKEGQPQHF. Drawing the rest from reference TRBV2 and TRBJ1-5, the complete variable domain is EPEVTQTPSHQVTQMGQEVILRCVPISNHLYFYWYRQILGQKVEFLVSFYNNEISEKSEIFDDQFSVERPDGSNFTLKIRSTKLEDSAMYFCASSDLWVKEGQPQHFGDGTRLSIL.

This clonotype was seen more than once but under ten times. The chain joins TRBV18 to TRBJ2-5; D is perhaps TRBD2 (6 bases). Germline CDR1 reads KGHSH; CDR2 reads LQKENI. Trimming shortened V by 11 bases and J by 1 base, and 14 bases separated the two germline ends. There are 13 residues in the CDR3. The CDR3 loop is CAGRDSIQETQYF. CDR3 coding DNA: TGTGCCGGTCGGGACTCAATCCAAGAGACCCAGTACTTC.

This clonotype showed up just a few times. V and J are TRBV18 and TRBJ1-4; D gene ambiguous. Germline V gene lookup returns CDR1 KGHSH and CDR2 LQKENI. CDR3 size: 14 residues. Trimming pared 1 base from V and 6 bases from J, leaving 9 bases between. CDR3 residues: CASSPQTGYEKLFF. CDR3 nucleotide sequence: TGTGCCAGCTCACCACAAACGGGCTATGAAAAACTGTTTTTT.

The chain uses TRBV5-1 and TRBJ1-2; D is possibly TRBD1 (6 bases). Deletions cut 3 bases from V and 0 bases from J, with 18 bases between. Germline V lookup: CDR1 SGHRS, CDR2 YFSETQ. This CDR3 region has 17 residues. The CDR3 DNA is TGCGCCAGCAGCTGGGACATCGTCCCCTTAGCTAACTATGGCTACACCTTC. It is translated as CASSWDIVPLANYGYTF.

This clonotype has ten or more counts. The chain employs TRBV7-2 and TRBJ1-1, with a weak D call TRBD1 (5 bases). Germline V CDR1 and CDR2: SGHTA, FQGNSA. V lost 5 bases to trimming and J lost 3 bases, with 13 bases between them. The length of the CDR3 is 14 residues. This chain's CDR3 is CASSPRLGDTEAFF. The CDR3 DNA follows: TGTGCCAGCAGCCCCCGGCTGGGGGACACTGAAGCTTTCTTT.

This chain connects TRBV28 to TRBJ1-5; D gene uncertain. This CDR3 spans 16 amino acids. Germline assignment: CDR1 MDHEN and CDR2 SYDVKM. V was shortened by 3 bases and J by 2 bases, with 14 bases between the two germline ends. This CDR3 reads CASSFFVGQGNQPQHF. The CDR3 DNA is TGTGCCAGCAGTTTTTTTGTAGGGCAGGGCAATCAGCCCCAGCATTTT.

Concerning this clonotype itself: Mismatch with germline at one junction end may stem from a read error. V is TRBV5-6 and J is TRBJ2-1; 7 bases agree with TRBD1. This CDR3 comprises 16 residues. Germline CDR1 reads SGHDT; CDR2 reads YYEEEE. CDR3 in DNA: TGCGCCAGCACCCTCTATGGACAGGTTCTTTTGAATGAGCAGTTCTTC. This translates into CASTLYGQVLLNEQFF.